Listed here is a single T cell receptor beta chain. Its specificity is unknown. This specimen comes from a study of shared clonotypes between healthy human individuals. Study overall: A few men and a couple of women, aged 18 to 49, were donors. CD4 naive cells filled three plates per donor, CD4 memory three, CD8 naive two and CD8 memory one. Overall study findings and caveats: Generation probabilities were higher for clonotypes shared across all four sorted-subset donors than for unshared ones.

This CDR3 has 13 residues. Germline V gene data show CDR1 as SGHNT and CDR2 as YENEEA. V lost 8 bases to trimming and J lost 5 bases, with 16 bases between them. Only Caucasian adults living in Nashville, Tennessee made up the donor group. The protocol was immunoSEQ multiplex PCR, while the TCRdb copy is restricted to in-frame clones and leaves out a portion. The sample holds approximately 740,000 clones; over 65% are singletons and the top ten take roughly 1.7%. The sequence was collected from a woman under 40 in good health. This rearrangement joins TRBV11-3 to TRBJ2-7, with a possible D match to TRBD2 (5 bases). The sequencing sample was made of memory CD4+ T cells sorted from blood. Sample subset: CD45RA-negative fraction. Here the CDR3 reads CASGTGNRDEQYF. The CDR3 bases are TGTGCCAGCGGAACGGGAAATAGGGACGAGCAGTACTTC.